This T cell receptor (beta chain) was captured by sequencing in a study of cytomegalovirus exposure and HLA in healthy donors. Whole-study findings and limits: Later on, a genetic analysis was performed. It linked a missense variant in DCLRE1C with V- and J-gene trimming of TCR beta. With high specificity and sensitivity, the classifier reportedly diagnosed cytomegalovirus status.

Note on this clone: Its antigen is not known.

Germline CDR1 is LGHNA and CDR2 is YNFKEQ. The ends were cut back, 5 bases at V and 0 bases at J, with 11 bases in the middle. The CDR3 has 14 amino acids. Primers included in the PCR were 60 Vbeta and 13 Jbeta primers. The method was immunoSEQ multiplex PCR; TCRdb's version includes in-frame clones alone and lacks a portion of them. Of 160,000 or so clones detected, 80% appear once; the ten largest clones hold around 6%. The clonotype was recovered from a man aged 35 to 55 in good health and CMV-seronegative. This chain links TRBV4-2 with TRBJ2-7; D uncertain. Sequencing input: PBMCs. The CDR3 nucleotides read TGTGCCAGCAGCTCCAGCGCCAGCTCCTACGAGCAGTACTTC. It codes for CASSSSASSYEQYF.